This entry lists 7 T cell receptor beta chains sequenced from one sample in a study of T-cell reconstitution after alpha-beta-depleted transplantation in children. This sample's TCRbeta library carried unique molecular identifier barcodes. MiXCR, run by TCRdb on the PCR reads, gives a single entry per CDR3 protein. In the table there are about 640,000 distinct CDR3 sequences, approximately 16% of which are singletons. The sample was PBMCs from the stem cell graft donor, taken from the stem cell graft. The receptors shown here come from a human donor who donated a stem cell graft to a child with acute myeloid leukemia.

V is TRBV7-2 and J is TRBJ1-5; D remains ambiguous. Between the trimmed V and J ends, which lost 5 bases and 0 bases, there was a span of 11 bases. Germline V gene data show CDR1 as SGHTA and CDR2 as FQGNSA. CDR3 length equals 15 residues. The CDR3 loop is CASSPKVGSNQPQHF. For the CDR3, the DNA is TGTGCCAGCAGCCCAAAAGTGGGTAGCAATCAGCCCCAGCATTTT.

This clonotype was found many times. The gene calls are TRBV27 and TRBJ2-2; 7 nucleotides line up with TRBD2. Germline V gene data show CDR1 as MNHEY and CDR2 as SMNVEV (reference sequence). This CDR3 is built from 15 residues. After removal of 4 bases from V and 4 bases from J, the junction contained 6 bases not matched to a gene. The CDR3: CASSYGGGGTGELFF. The CDR3 region has the DNA TGTGCCAGCAGTTATGGGGGGGGAGGCACCGGGGAGCTGTTTTTT.

This clonotype came up many times. The chain has TRBV20-1 and TRBJ1-6; D is perhaps TRBD1 (5 bases). Germline assignment: CDR1 DFQATT and CDR2 SNEGSKA (reference sequence). V was cut by 6 bases and J by 8 bases, with 11 bases left in between. This CDR3 region has 12 residues. The CDR3 sequence: CSAFGGDSPLHF. CDR3 bases: TGCAGTGCATTCGGGGGTGATTCACCCCTCCACTTT.

This clonotype has just a few counts. The V call is TRBV27, the J call TRBJ2-3; 7 nucleotides agree with TRBD1. The CDR3 sequence is 15 residues long. Germline lookup yields CDR1 MNHEY and CDR2 SMNVEV (reference sequence). V lost 6 bases and J lost 7; bases outside the gene matches: 13. The CDR3: CASSRRQGFWNTQYF. The CDR3 DNA sequence: TGTGCCAGCAGCCGGCGACAGGGCTTTTGGAATACGCAGTATTTT.

The V and J genes are TRBV15 and TRBJ1-1; tentative D call: TRBD1 (6 bases). Germline values: CDR1 LNHNV, CDR2 YYDKDF (reference sequence). CDR3 length: 16 residues. The ends were cut back, 6 bases at V and 3 bases at J, with 20 bases in the middle. The CDR3 DNA is TGTGCCACCAGTTCTAGAGGGGGGAGGTGGGACACTGAAGCTTTCTTT. The encoded protein is CATSSRGGRWDTEAFF.

This clonotype occurred a few times. The chain has TRBV5-1 and TRBJ1-6, with D tentatively TRBD1 (5 bases). The CDR3 loop spans 15 amino acids. Trimming removed 5 bases at V and 5 bases at J, with 14 bases between. Germline loops: CDR1 SGHRS, CDR2 YFSETQ. CDR3 region: CASSLGGPDNSPLHF. Here the CDR3 DNA reads TGCGCCAGCAGTCTGGGGGGTCCCGATAATTCACCCCTCCACTTT. The full variable domain, its missing parts supplied by reference TRBV5-1 and TRBJ1-6, is KAGVTQTPRYLIKTRGQQVTLSCSPISGHRSVSWYQQTPGQGLQFLFEYFSETQRNKGNFPGRFSGRQFSNSRSEMNVSTLELGDSALYLCASSLGGPDNSPLHFGNGTRLTVT.

In its sample, this clonotype was seen many times. V is TRBV10-3 and J is TRBJ1-4, with D uncertain. Germline CDR1 and CDR2: ENHRY and SYGVKD. The CDR3 is made up of 17 amino acids. The V end lost 2 bases, the J end lost 0 bases, and 13 bases lay between the germline ends. The CDR3 DNA sequence: TGTGCCATCAGTGAGGCAGGAGGTGATACAACTAATGAAAAACTGTTTTTT. Protein: CAISEAGGDTTNEKLFF.